A single sample gave rise to the 18 T cell receptor beta chains below, sequenced in a study of blood T cells in healthy people across ages. Primers used in a second PCR of about 7 to 12 cycles were a sample-barcoded 5' primer and a J-beta primer mix. TCRdb ran MiXCR on the 5' RACE reads and lists one entry per CDR3 protein. The sample shows under 850,000 distinct CDR3 sequences, 36% of them seen only once. Material for sequencing was blood. The source of these receptors is a man younger than 30 in good health.

The chain recombines TRBV12-3 or TRBV12-4 with TRBJ1-6, with D uncertain. This CDR3 is built from 15 residues. The V gene lost 5 bases and the J gene lost 7 bases, with 15 bases spanning the gap. CDR3: CASSEYRPSNSPLHF. CDR3 nucleotide sequence: TGTGCCAGCAGTGAATATAGGCCCTCCAATTCACCCCTCCACTTT.

The gene calls are TRBV20-1 and TRBJ2-3, with D perhaps assigned TRBD1 or TRBD2 (5 bases each). Trimming took 2 bases from V and 2 from J, leaving 14 bases between them. The CDR3 extends over 15 amino acids. Per germline, CDR1 DFQATT and CDR2 SNEGSKA (reference sequence). Written as DNA, the CDR3 is TGCAGTGCTAGAACCGGGACGGTACTCACAGATACGCAGTATTTT. This codes for CSARTGTVLTDTQYF.

The chain is built from TRBV14 and TRBJ1-2; D ambiguous. This CDR3 has 16 amino acids. Germline CDR1 and CDR2: SGHDN and FVKESK. V lost 4 bases to trimming and J lost 8 bases, with 23 bases between them. The chain's CDR3 is CASSPLGRGVGEGYTF. CDR3 DNA sequence: TGTGCCAGCAGCCCACTCGGTCGTGGGGTTGGAGAGGGCTACACCTTC.

The chain is built from TRBV5-1 and TRBJ2-7, with D possibly TRBD1 on 6 matching bases. Germline assignment: CDR1 SGHRS and CDR2 YFSETQ. There are 13 residues in the CDR3. V lost 7 bases and J lost 7, with 18 bases in between. The CDR3 is CASGLDRGREQYF. Written as DNA, the CDR3 is TGCGCCAGCGGTTTGGACAGAGGAAGGGAGCAGTACTTC. Looking up the rest from reference TRBV5-1 and TRBJ2-7 gives the full variable domain: KAGVTQTPRYLIKTRGQQVTLSCSPISGHRSVSWYQQTPGQGLQFLFEYFSETQRNKGNFPGRFSGRQFSNSRSEMNVSTLELGDSALYLCASGLDRGREQYFGPGTRLTVT.

This clonotype was recorded a few times. The junction and the germline gene differ at one end; a read error may be behind it. DNA for the CDR3: TGTGCCGGCAGCCAGATGACGGATAGCAATCAGCCCCAGCATTTT. Its translation is CAGSQMTDSNQPQHF. V is TRBV4-2 and J is TRBJ1-5; D is uncertain. In germline, CDR1 is LGHNA, CDR2 YNFKEQ. The CDR3 extends over 15 amino acids.

As concerns this clonotype: Just one base apart from a much larger clone, this may be a read error. V is TRBV4-2 and J is TRBJ2-3, with D tentatively TRBD2 (5 bases). Germline V lookup: CDR1 LGHNA, CDR2 YNFKEQ. The CDR3 is made up of 15 amino acids. The CDR3 spells CAGSPRDSSTDTQYF. In nucleotides, the CDR3 is TGTGCCGGCAGCCCCCGGGATTCTAGCACAGATACGCAGTATTTT.

The table lists this clonotype with a few counts. The CDR3 nucleotides are TGTGCCAGCAGCTTAGAGCCGGGTTCCTACAATGAGCAGTTCTTC. Translation gives CASSLEPGSYNEQFF. The rearrangement links TRBV7-6 to TRBJ2-1; no firm D call. Trimming removed 1 base at V and 1 base at J, with 8 bases between. The germline gives CDR1 SGHVS, CDR2 FNYEAQ. This CDR3 is built from 15 residues. Supplemented by reference TRBV7-6 and TRBJ2-1, the full variable domain reads GAGVSQSPRYKVTKRGQDVALRCDPISGHVSLYWYRQALGQGPEFLTYFNYEAQQDKSGLPNDRFSAERPEGSISTLTIQRTEQRDSAMYRCASSLEPGSYNEQFFGPGTRLTVL.

The rearrangement joins TRBV5-1 to TRBJ2-5; 7 bases match TRBD1. J lost 0 bases, V lost 2 bases, and 4 bases had no gene match. The CDR3 runs 15 residues. Germline V gives CDR1 SGHRS, CDR2 YFSETQ. In nucleotides, the CDR3 is TGCGCCAGCAGCTTAGAGGACAGGAACCAAGAGACCCAGTACTTC. Its protein is CASSLEDRNQETQYF.

J is TRBJ2-1 and V is TRBV28; D unclear. Germline CDR1 is MDHEN and CDR2 is SYDVKM. Between the trimmed V and J ends, which lost 4 bases and 13 bases, there was a span of 20 bases. This CDR3 comprises 14 residues. The CDR3 DNA sequence: TGTGCCAGCAGTTACCCGAGACAAGGAGAGACCCAGTTCTTC. It codes for CASSYPRQGETQFF.

This chain connects TRBV6-6 to TRBJ2-3, with a possible D match to TRBD2 (6 bases). V was shortened by 3 bases and J by 5 bases, with 12 bases between the two germline ends. CDR1 and CDR2 from the germline V gene are MNHNY and SVGAGI (reference sequence). This CDR3 is 14 amino acids long. CDR3 amino acids: CASSYFLRGDTQYF. CDR3 bases: TGTGCCAGCAGTTATTTCCTGCGGGGAGATACGCAGTATTTT.

This clonotype was picked up a small number of times. The chain couples TRBV6-5 to TRBJ2-1, with TRBD1 matching over 9 bases. The CDR3 has 16 amino acids. Germline CDR1 and CDR2: MNHEY and SVGAGI. J was trimmed by 1 base and V by 6 bases; bases with no gene match: 7. Here the CDR3 reads CASSPPGTGSYNEQFF. In nucleotides, the CDR3 is TGTGCCAGCAGCCCCCCCGGGACAGGGTCCTACAATGAGCAGTTCTTC.

The chain has TRBV20-1 and TRBJ2-7, with TRBD1 as a possible D gene (6 bases). From germline, CDR1 is DFQATT and CDR2 SNEGSKA (reference sequence). The CDR3 consists of 11 residues. The CDR3 protein is CRGARGYEQYF. The CDR3 region has the DNA TGCAGGGGGGCACGTGGCTACGAGCAGTACTTC.

The DNA of the CDR3 is TGTGCCAGCAGCCAAGCTACGACAGGAACGAACACTGAAGCTTTCTTT. Translating gives CASSQATTGTNTEAFF. The chain combines TRBV4-2 with TRBJ1-1; D perhaps matches TRBD1 (6 bases). Deletions cut 1 base from V and 1 base from J, with 13 bases between. The CDR3 consists of 16 residues. The V gene's germline CDR1 is LGHNA and CDR2 YNFKEQ.

The chain carries TRBV7-2 and TRBJ1-1; tentatively, D is TRBD1 (5 bases). V lost 5 bases and J 0 bases, leaving 13 bases between the germline ends. The germline CDR1 and CDR2 sequences are SGHTA and FQGNSA. The CDR3 loop spans 15 amino acids. In DNA, the CDR3 is TGTGCCAGCAGCCCACGCCGGGACTTGAACACTGAAGCTTTCTTT. It encodes CASSPRRDLNTEAFF.

This clonotype was counted only a few times. The chain couples TRBV11-2 to TRBJ2-3, with D possibly called TRBD1 or TRBD2 (5 bases each). V lost 0 bases, J lost 0 bases, and 7 bases lay in between. Germline V gene lookup returns CDR1 SGHAT and CDR2 FQNNGV. This CDR3 region has 15 residues. This chain's CDR3 is CASSLERGSTDTQYF. CDR3 bases: TGTGCCAGCAGCTTAGAGAGGGGAAGCACAGATACGCAGTATTTT.

The rearrangement links TRBV13 to TRBJ1-1; the D is unclear. In germline, CDR1 is PRHDT, CDR2 FYEKMQ (reference sequence). The CDR3 sequence is 12 residues long. Trimming removed 5 bases from V and 7 bases from J, with 11 bases in between. CDR3 sequence reads: CASSPIRGEAFF. CDR3 nucleotides: TGTGCCAGCAGCCCAATACGGGGTGAAGCTTTCTTT.

Points on this clonotype: With a much larger clone just one base away, this may be a read error. The J gene is TRBJ2-5, the V gene TRBV9; D possibly uses TRBD1 or TRBD2 (5 bases each). Trimming shortened V by 4 bases and J by 11 bases, and 21 bases separated the two germline ends. Germline V gene data show CDR1 as SGDLS and CDR2 as YYNGEE. This CDR3 is 14 amino acids long. The CDR3 bases are TGTGCCAGCAGCAGCCGGGACCGGCACAATGAGCAGTACTTC. Its protein product is CASSSRDRHNEQYF.

J is TRBJ2-5 and V is TRBV6-6; D is undetermined. The CDR3 runs 14 residues. Germline assignment: CDR1 MNHNY and CDR2 SVGAGI (reference sequence). The ends were cut back, 0 bases at V and 1 base at J, with 6 bases in the middle. DNA for the CDR3: TGTGCCAGCAGTTACTCAGCTTCCCAAGAGACCCAGTACTTC. It codes for CASSYSASQETQYF.